This record concerns one TCR beta chain sequence. Its target is not known. Other nucleotide sequences in the sample specify the same CDR3. These data come from a study of T cell responses to AZD1222 COVID-19 vaccine. Across the whole study: The analysis combined second doses at about 4 or about 12 weeks. Study outcomes and limitations: Vaccine-associated CD4 TCRs ranged over spike, dominating at 160-218 and 743-854. The study reported that nearly half of spike-specific TCRs target unmutated variant regions.

The V gene lost 0 bases and the J gene lost 3 bases, with 5 bases spanning the gap. The CDR3 consists of 13 residues. The germline V gene encodes CDR1 MNHEY and CDR2 SVGEGT. Measured with immunoSEQ multiplex PCR; TCRdb has only the in-frame clones, and not every one. Of 90,000 to 110,000 clones in the sample, approximately 91% are singletons; the top ten hold approximately 15%. The V gene is TRBV6-2 or TRBV6-3, the J gene TRBJ1-2, with D uncertain. The TCR originated in an adult in good health. Sequencing used peripheral blood, obtained on day 0 of AZD1222 vaccination. CDR3 sequence (DNA): TGTGCCAGCAGTTACTCGAGGGACTATGGCTACACCTTC. Translated: CASSYSRDYGYTF.